The sequence of this T cell receptor (beta chain) was determined in a study of control samples from healthy donors and cancer patients. Clones were read by immunoSEQ multiplex PCR, and TCRdb kept only the in-frame ones, dropping some. The sample includes approximately 120,000 clones, around 86% of them seen just once. Unmatched junction bases numbered 7, after V lost 5 bases and J lost 9 bases. CDR3 length equals 15 residues. Germline CDR1 is SGHTA and CDR2 is FQGNSA. Only a few counts were recorded for this clone. The rearrangement links TRBV7-2 to TRBJ2-2; 12 bases are shared with TRBD1. The origin of this receptor is a man between 35 and 55 years old in good health. The sample taken for sequencing was blood. CDR3 region: CASSDGTGGMRELFF. The CDR3 DNA sequence: TGTGCCAGCAGCGACGGGACAGGGGGCATGAGGGAGCTGTTTTTT.